This TCR beta chain derives from a study of CD8+ T cells in alopecia areata listed by TCRdb under 2018. Regarding the complete study: The treated patients, all with moderate-to-severe alopecia areata, were enrolled in an open-label pilot trial of oral tofacitinib given at 5 to 10 mg twice daily. Tofacitinib was administered for 6 to 18 months, and 6 months of follow-up off drug were then conducted to assess delayed response and recurrence. To study T cell clonal expansion in alopecia areata, the researchers applied high-throughput TCRbeta sequencing to both the C3H/HeJ mouse model and human patients. Scalp tissue and sorted CD4+ and CD8+ peripheral blood T cells from patchy and totalis/universalis alopecia areata patients and from healthy controls were covered by human TCRbeta sequencing. Tofacitinib-treated patients had biopsies at baseline and at 4 and 24 weeks of treatment, with a later scalp biopsy in several patients. Clonality in the scalp was compared among normal scalp (n=4), patchy alopecia areata scalp (n=8), and alopecia totalis/universalis scalp (n=8). RNA came from the PAXgene miRNA kit for fixed scalp, the miRNeasy kit for PBMCs, and the RNeasy kit for mouse skin. Amplification of TCRbeta CDR3 regions was done by immunoSEQ multiplex PCR using 35 Vbeta forward primers and 13 Jbeta reverse primers. Study-wide conclusions, independent of this receptor: Resident alphabeta T cells in normal human skin are also sequenced, complicating scalp TCR repertoire analysis, unlike mouse skin dominated by gammadelta T cells. Compared with mice, TCR sequences shared between patients were less clear, possibly partly because of HLA diversity across the patient population. Higher clonality and more expanded CD8+ clones were observed in lesional scalp than in normal scalp, particularly in alopecia totalis/universalis, a finding suggestive of antigenic drive.

At the junction V is shortened by 1 base and J by 6 bases; bases outside the gene matches: 2. In the germline V gene, CDR1 corresponds to SGHTA and CDR2 to FQGNSA. The CDR3 contains 13 residues, cysteine and phenylalanine counted. Just CDR3 DNA is preserved here, 39 bases in frame from base 1. To note about this clone: What this receptor recognizes is not known. Base qualities are not provided; no much larger clone lies one nucleotide away.

Interpreted using the paper, the time point label stands for: baseline before oral tofacitinib. Lesional scalp punch biopsies and peripheral blood were obtained from alopecia areata patients. PBMCs were isolated by density centrifugation and stained for CD3, CD4 and CD8, and CD4+ and CD8+ T cells were sorted on a FACSAria. The library was made by the immunoSEQ multiplex PCR assay. RNA was extracted from all samples and reverse transcribed into cDNA as template for TCR sequencing. SuperScript III was used for first-strand cDNA synthesis, primed with a 2:1 mix of oligo-dT and random hexamers. A synthetic immune receptor repertoire was used to assess amplification bias, and residual bias was removed computationally. In the authors' own workflow: After raw reads were preprocessed to remove errors, the CDR3 was defined following IMGT conventions as running from the conserved cysteine to phenylalanine. Clonality was computed by normalizing Shannon entropy by log2 of the number of productive unique TCRs and subtracting the result from 1. Whether scalp clones were CD4 or CD8 was inferred by matching scalp TCRbeta sequences against CD4 and CD8 repertoires sorted from blood. Imported from immuneACCESS, the table was reduced by TCRdb to in-frame sequences with V and J called. These copies leave out some clones; in studies compared against another copy, an unresolved V gene accounts for under half, and the cause of the remainder is not known. The V and J calls and clone size are taken from that table; D and trimming were inferred from the DNA. For this sample there are about 180,000 clones; 63% appear just once. The top ten hold 1.7% of the sample.

The chain couples TRBV7-2 to TRBJ1-2; 7 central bases correspond to TRBD1. Source: CD4+ T cells sorted from blood, taken at week 0. This TCR derives from a human donor with alopecia areata. The sequenced DNA: TGTGCCAGCAGCTTAGGCAGGGGGGATGGCTACACCTTC. It is translated as CASSLGRGDGYTF.